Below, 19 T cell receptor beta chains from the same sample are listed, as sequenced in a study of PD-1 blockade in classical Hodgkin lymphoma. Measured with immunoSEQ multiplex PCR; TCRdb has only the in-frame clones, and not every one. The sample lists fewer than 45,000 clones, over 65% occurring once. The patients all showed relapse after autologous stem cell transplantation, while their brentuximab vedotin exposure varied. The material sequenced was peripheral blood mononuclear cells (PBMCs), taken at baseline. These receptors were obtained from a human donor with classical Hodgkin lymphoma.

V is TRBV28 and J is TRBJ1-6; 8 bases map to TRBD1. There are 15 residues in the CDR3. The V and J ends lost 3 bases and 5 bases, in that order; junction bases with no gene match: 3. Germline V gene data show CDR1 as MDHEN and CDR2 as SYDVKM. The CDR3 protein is CASSLADRDNSPLHF. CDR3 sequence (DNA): TGTGCCAGCAGTTTGGCGGACAGGGATAATTCACCCCTCCACTTT.

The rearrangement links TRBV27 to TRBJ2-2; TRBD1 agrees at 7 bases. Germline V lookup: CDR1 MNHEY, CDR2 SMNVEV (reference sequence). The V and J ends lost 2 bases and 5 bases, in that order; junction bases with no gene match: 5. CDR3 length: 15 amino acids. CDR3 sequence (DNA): TGTGCCAGCAGTTTAAACAGGGGCGGGACCGGGGAGCTGTTTTTT. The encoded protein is CASSLNRGGTGELFF.

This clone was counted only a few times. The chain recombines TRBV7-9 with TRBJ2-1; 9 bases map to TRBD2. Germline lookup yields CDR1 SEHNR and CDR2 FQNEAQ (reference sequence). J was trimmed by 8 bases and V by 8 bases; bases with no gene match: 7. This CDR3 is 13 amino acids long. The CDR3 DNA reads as TGTGCCAGCTCTAGCGGGAAGTATCATGAGCAGTTCTTC. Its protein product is CASSSGKYHEQFF.

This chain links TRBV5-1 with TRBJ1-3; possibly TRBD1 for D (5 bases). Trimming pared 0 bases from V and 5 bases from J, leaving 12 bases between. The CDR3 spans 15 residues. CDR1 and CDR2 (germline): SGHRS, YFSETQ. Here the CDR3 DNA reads TGCGCCAGCAGCTTGGTTGGGGGGATGAGAAACACCATATATTTT. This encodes CASSLVGGMRNTIYF.

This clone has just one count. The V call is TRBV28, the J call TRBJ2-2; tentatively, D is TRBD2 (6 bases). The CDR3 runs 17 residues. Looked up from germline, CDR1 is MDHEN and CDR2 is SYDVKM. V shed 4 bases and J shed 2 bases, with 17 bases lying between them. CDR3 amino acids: CASSSNKWDSNTGELFF. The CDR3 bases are TGTGCCAGCAGTTCTAATAAATGGGACTCCAACACCGGGGAGCTGTTTTTT.

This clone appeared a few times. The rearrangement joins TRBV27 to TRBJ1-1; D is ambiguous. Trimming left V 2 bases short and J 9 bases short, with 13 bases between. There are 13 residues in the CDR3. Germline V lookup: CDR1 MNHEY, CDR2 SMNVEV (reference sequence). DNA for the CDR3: TGTGCCAGCAGTTTAACGAGGCTGACTCAAGCTTTCTTT. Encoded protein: CASSLTRLTQAFF.

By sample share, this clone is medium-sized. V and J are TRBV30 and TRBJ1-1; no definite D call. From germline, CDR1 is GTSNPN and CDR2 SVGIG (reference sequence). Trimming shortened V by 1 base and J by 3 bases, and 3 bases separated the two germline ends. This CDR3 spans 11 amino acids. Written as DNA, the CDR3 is TGTGCCTGGAGTGCATACACTGAAGCTTTCTTT. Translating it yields CAWSAYTEAFF.

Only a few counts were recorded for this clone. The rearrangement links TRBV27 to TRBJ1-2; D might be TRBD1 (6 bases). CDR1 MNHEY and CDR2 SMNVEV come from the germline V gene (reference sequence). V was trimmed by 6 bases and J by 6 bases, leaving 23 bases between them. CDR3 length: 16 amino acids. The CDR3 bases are TGTGCCAGCAGCCTACGGCTACAGGGTACTGTTGATGGCTACACCTTC. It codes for CASSLRLQGTVDGYTF.

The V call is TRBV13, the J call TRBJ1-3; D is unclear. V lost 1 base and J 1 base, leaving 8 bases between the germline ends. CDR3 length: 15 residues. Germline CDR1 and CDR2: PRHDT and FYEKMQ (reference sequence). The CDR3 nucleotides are TGTGCCAGCAGCTTAGCCGTAGGGTCTGGAAACACCATATATTTT. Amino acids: CASSLAVGSGNTIYF. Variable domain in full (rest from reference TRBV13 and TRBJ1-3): AAGVIQSPRHLIKEKRETATLKCYPIPRHDTVYWYQQGPGQDPQFLISFYEKMQSDKGSIPDRFSAQQFSDYHSELNMSSLELGDSALYFCASSLAVGSGNTIYFGEGSWLTVV.

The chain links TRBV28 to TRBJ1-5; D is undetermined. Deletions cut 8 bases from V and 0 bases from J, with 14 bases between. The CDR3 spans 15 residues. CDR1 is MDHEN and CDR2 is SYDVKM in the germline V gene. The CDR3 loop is CASLRGPYSNQPQHF. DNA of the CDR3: TGTGCCAGCCTCCGGGGTCCTTATAGCAATCAGCCCCAGCATTTT.

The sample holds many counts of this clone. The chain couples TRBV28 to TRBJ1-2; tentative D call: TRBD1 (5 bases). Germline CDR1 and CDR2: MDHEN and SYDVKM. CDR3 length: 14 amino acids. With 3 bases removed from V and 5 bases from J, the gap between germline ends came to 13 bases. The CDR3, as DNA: TGTGCCAGCAGTTTCGCCAGGGTTGGATATGGCTACACCTTC. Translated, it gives CASSFARVGYGYTF.

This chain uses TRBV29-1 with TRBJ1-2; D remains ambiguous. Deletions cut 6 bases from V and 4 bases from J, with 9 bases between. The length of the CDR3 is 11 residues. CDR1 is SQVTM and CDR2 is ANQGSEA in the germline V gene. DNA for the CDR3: TGCAGCGTCCGCCGCAGCTATGGCTACACCTTC. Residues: CSVRRSYGYTF.

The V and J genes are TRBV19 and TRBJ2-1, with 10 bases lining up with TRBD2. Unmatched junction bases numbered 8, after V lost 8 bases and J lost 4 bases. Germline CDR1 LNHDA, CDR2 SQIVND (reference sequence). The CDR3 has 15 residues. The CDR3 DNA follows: TGTGCCAGTTCCCCAACGGGACTAGCGTACAATGAGCAGTTCTTC. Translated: CASSPTGLAYNEQFF.

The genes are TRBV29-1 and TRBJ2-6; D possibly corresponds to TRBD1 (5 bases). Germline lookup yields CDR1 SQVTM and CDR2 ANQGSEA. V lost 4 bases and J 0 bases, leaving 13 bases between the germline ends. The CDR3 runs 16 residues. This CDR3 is CSVARDVDSGANVLTF. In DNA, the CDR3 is TGCAGCGTTGCCAGGGATGTTGACTCTGGGGCCAACGTCCTGACTTTC.

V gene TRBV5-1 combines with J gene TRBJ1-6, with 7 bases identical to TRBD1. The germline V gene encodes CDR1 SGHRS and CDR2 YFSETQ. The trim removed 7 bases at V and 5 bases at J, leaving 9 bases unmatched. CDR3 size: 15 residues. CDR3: CASSRQGQNNSPLHF. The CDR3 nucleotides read TGCGCCAGCTCCCGACAGGGACAGAATAATTCACCCCTCCACTTT.

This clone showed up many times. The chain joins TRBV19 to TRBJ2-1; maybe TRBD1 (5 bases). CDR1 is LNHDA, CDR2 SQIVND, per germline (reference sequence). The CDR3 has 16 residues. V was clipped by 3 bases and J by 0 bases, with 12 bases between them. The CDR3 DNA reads TGTGCCAGTAGTATTCGGAGTCAGGGCTCCTACAATGAGCAGTTCTTC. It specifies CASSIRSQGSYNEQFF.

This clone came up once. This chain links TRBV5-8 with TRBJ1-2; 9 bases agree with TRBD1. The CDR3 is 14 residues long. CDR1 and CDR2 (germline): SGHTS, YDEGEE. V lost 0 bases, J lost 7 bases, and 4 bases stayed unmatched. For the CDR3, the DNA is TGTGCCAGCAGCTTGGGGGACAGGGTTGGTGGCTACACCTTC. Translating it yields CASSLGDRVGGYTF. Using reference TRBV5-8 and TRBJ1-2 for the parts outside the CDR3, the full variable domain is EAGVTQSPTHLIKTRGQQATLRCSPISGHTSVYWYQQALGLGLQFLLWYDEGEERNRGNFPPRFSGRQFPNYSSELNVNALELEDSALYLCASSLGDRVGGYTFGSGTRLTVV.

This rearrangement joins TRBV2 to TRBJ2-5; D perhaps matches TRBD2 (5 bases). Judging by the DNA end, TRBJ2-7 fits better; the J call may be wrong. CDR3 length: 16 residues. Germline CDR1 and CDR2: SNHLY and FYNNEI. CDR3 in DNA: TGTGCCAGCACCAGAAAGGGCCTAGCCGGAACCTACGAGCAGTACTTC. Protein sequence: CASTRKGLAGTYEQYF.

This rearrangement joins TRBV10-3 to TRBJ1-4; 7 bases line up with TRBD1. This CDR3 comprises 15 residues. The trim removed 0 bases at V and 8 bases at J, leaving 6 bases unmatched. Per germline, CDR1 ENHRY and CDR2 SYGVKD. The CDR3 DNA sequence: TGTGCCATCAGTGAGTCGACAGGGAAGGGGGAAAAACTGTTTTTT. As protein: CAISESTGKGEKLFF.